Listed here are 26 T cell receptor beta chains from one sample, sequenced in a study of shared clonotypes between healthy human individuals. Clones were read by immunoSEQ multiplex PCR, and TCRdb kept only the in-frame ones, dropping some. The table includes about half a million clones, approximately 79% detected once. Source material: PBMCs. Every receptor here comes from a woman aged 35 to 49 in good health. Some clones in this sample may be carry-over from other donors' samples.

This sequence joins TRBV27 and TRBJ2-5, with 7 positions matching TRBD2. The trim removed 8 bases at V and 4 bases at J, leaving 13 bases unmatched. The CDR3 is 15 amino acids. Germline V lookup: CDR1 MNHEY, CDR2 SMNVEV (reference sequence). The CDR3 protein is CASAARGLFTETQYF. CDR3 DNA sequence: TGTGCCAGCGCCGCGCGGGGGTTGTTCACAGAGACCCAGTACTTC.

Only a few counts were recorded for this clone. The J gene is TRBJ2-7, the V gene TRBV6-6; D ambiguous. V shed 0 bases and J shed 0 bases, with 9 bases lying between them. There are 15 residues in the CDR3. Germline V gene data show CDR1 as MNHNY and CDR2 as SVGAGI (reference sequence). Here the CDR3 reads CASSYSSTASYEQYF. CDR3 sequence (DNA): TGTGCCAGCAGTTACTCGAGTACAGCCTCCTACGAGCAGTACTTC.

This chain links TRBV7-2 with TRBJ1-5, with TRBD1 as a possible D gene (5 bases). Germline assignment: CDR1 SGHTA and CDR2 FQGNSA. Trimming shortened V by 4 bases and J by 3 bases, and 13 bases separated the two germline ends. The CDR3 extends over 15 amino acids. This CDR3 reads CASSSHQGTNQPQHF. CDR3 in DNA: TGTGCCAGCAGCTCTCACCAGGGTACCAATCAGCCCCAGCATTTT.

The V call is TRBV5-4, the J call TRBJ1-1, with 7 positions matching TRBD1. V lost 4 bases, J lost 3 bases, and 6 bases stayed unmatched. The CDR3 sequence is 14 residues long. Germline assignment: CDR1 SGHNT and CDR2 YYREEE (reference sequence). The CDR3 region has the DNA TGTGCCAGCAGCCCCGCCCAGGGGGACACTGAAGCTTTCTTT. It translates to CASSPAQGDTEAFF.

This clone occurred once. The sample has other DNA sequences that encode this CDR3 too. The V gene is TRBV10-3, the J gene TRBJ2-2; no firm D call. The CDR3 extends over 15 amino acids. The germline CDR1 and CDR2 sequences are ENHRY and SYGVKD. Trimming took off 0 bases at V and 1 base at J, with 6 bases between the two ends. The CDR3 reads CAISESGGNTGELFF. The CDR3 DNA is TGTGCCATCAGTGAGTCAGGCGGGAACACCGGGGAGCTGTTTTTT.

The chain recombines TRBV7-2 with TRBJ2-2; 11 bases match TRBD1. With 5 bases clipped from V and 5 bases from J, the junction kept 4 bases outside the gene matches. Germline assignment: CDR1 SGHTA and CDR2 FQGNSA. The CDR3 sequence is 15 residues long. The CDR3 nucleotides read TGTGCCAGCAGCCAGGGACAGGGGGTTACCGGGGAGCTGTTTTTT. This encodes CASSQGQGVTGELFF. Full variable domain (rest looked up from reference TRBV7-2 and TRBJ2-2): GAGVSQSPSNKVTEKGKDVELRCDPISGHTALYWYRQSLGQGLEFLIYFQGNSAPDKSGLPSDRFSAERTGGSVSTLTIQRTQQEDSAVYLCASSQGQGVTGELFFGEGSRLTVL.

About this clone: The same CDR3 can be traced to other DNA sequences in this sample. This chain connects TRBV7-9 to TRBJ2-7; D ambiguous. The CDR3 covers 11 residues. V was pared by 4 bases and J by 4 bases, with 5 bases between. Looked up from germline, CDR1 is SEHNR and CDR2 is FQNEAQ (reference sequence). The CDR3 spells CASSSYYEQYF. DNA of the CDR3: TGTGCCAGCAGCTCCTATTACGAGCAGTACTTC.

V usage is TRBV5-6 and J usage is TRBJ1-1; D unclear. CDR3 length: 17 amino acids. The ends were cut back, 0 bases at V and 1 base at J, with 16 bases in the middle. Per the germline V gene, CDR1 is SGHDT and CDR2 is YYEEEE. CDR3 residues: CASSLGQPHFPNTEAFF. The CDR3 coding sequence is TGTGCCAGCAGCTTGGGCCAGCCTCACTTCCCGAACACTGAAGCTTTCTTT.

The chain combines TRBV2 with TRBJ2-2, with D unclear. Germline CDR1 SNHLY, CDR2 FYNNEI. V was shortened by 1 base and J by 0 bases, with 6 bases between the two germline ends. This CDR3 is 15 amino acids long. The CDR3 DNA sequence: TGTGCCAGCAGTGAAGTCAGACCGAACACCGGGGAGCTGTTTTTT. It encodes CASSEVRPNTGELFF.

The chain couples TRBV9 to TRBJ2-7, with 7 bases that match TRBD2. The ends lost 4 bases at V and 0 bases at J; junction bases unmatched: 7. The CDR3 is 15 amino acids. Germline V gene sequence: CDR1 SGDLS, CDR2 YYNGEE. The CDR3 reads CASSLRDYTSYEQYF. The CDR3 bases are TGTGCCAGCAGCTTACGGGACTACACCTCCTACGAGCAGTACTTC.

The chain recombines TRBV15 with TRBJ2-5; 7 bases map to TRBD1. The DNA matches TRBJ2-7 better at its end, which makes the J call doubtful. This CDR3 spans 16 amino acids. Germline CDR1 and CDR2: LNHNV and YYDKDF (reference sequence). This CDR3 is CATSRDFRTGSYEQYF. CDR3 nucleotide sequence: TGTGCCACCAGCAGAGATTTTAGGACAGGCTCCTACGAGCAGTACTTC.

The chain combines TRBV18 with TRBJ2-5, with TRBD1 as a possible D gene (5 bases). The end of the DNA aligns better with TRBJ2-7, so the J call may be wrong. Germline CDR1 reads KGHSH; CDR2 reads LQKENI. The CDR3 is 12 amino acids. This CDR3 reads CASSRPQGEQYF. The CDR3 DNA reads as TGTGCCAGCTCACGACCCCAGGGCGAGCAGTACTTC.

V usage is TRBV30 and J usage is TRBJ2-2; D is unclear. The CDR3 is 15 residues long. Trimming removed 1 base at V and 4 bases at J, with 13 bases between. Germline V gene data show CDR1 as GTSNPN and CDR2 as SVGIG (reference sequence). In DNA, the CDR3 is TGTGCCTGGAGTGGGCACAGCCCCTTCACCGGGGAGCTGTTTTTT. It encodes CAWSGHSPFTGELFF.

The gene calls are TRBV7-2 and TRBJ2-1; TRBD2 matches at 11 bases. The V and J ends lost 3 bases and 12 bases, in that order; junction bases with no gene match: 10. Germline V lookup: CDR1 SGHTA, CDR2 FQGNSA. The CDR3 length is 15 residues. The DNA of the CDR3 is TGTGCCAGCAGCTTGACTAGCGGGGCCCGAGATGGGCAGTTCTTC. Its translation: CASSLTSGARDGQFF. Supplemented by reference TRBV7-2 and TRBJ2-1, the full variable domain reads GAGVSQSPSNKVTEKGKDVELRCDPISGHTALYWYRQSLGQGLEFLIYFQGNSAPDKSGLPSDRFSAERTGGSVSTLTIQRTQQEDSAVYLCASSLTSGARDGQFFGPGTRLTVL.

The chain uses TRBV28 and TRBJ1-2; D gene uncertain. V was shortened by 3 bases and J by 2 bases, with 7 bases between the two germline ends. This CDR3 region has 13 residues. CDR1 and CDR2 from the germline V gene are MDHEN and SYDVKM. The CDR3 sequence: CASSFGPNYGYTF. The CDR3 DNA reads TGTGCCAGCAGTTTCGGACCGAACTATGGCTACACCTTC.

The genes are TRBV30 and TRBJ2-7, with 8 bases aligning to TRBD1. This CDR3 has 11 residues. In germline, CDR1 is GTSNPN, CDR2 SVGIG (reference sequence). The J segment lost 5 bases and the V segment lost 4 bases, leaving 1 base of the junction unmatched. CDR3 region: CAWTGGHEQYF. CDR3 in DNA: TGTGCCTGGACAGGGGGCCACGAGCAGTACTTC.

Note on this clone: A read error may be the cause here, since a much bigger clone is one base away. The chain uses TRBV6-5 and TRBJ1-2; TRBD1 matches at 10 bases. V shed 6 bases, J shed 2 bases, and the junction held 3 bases outside the gene matches. CDR1 is MNHEY, CDR2 SVGAGI, per germline. This CDR3 has 14 residues. DNA of the CDR3: TGTGCCAGCAGGGAGACAGGGGGCAACTATGGCTACACCTTC. Its protein is CASRETGGNYGYTF.

This chain joins TRBV27 and TRBJ2-7; 7 nucleotides align to TRBD1. V shed 5 bases, J shed 3 bases, and the junction held 7 bases outside the gene matches. Germline-derived CDR1 and CDR2 are MNHEY and SMNVEV (reference sequence). The CDR3 has 14 amino acids. The CDR3 DNA is TGTGCCAGCAGTCGCCGGGCAGGGGGCTACGAGCAGTACTTC. Translation: CASSRRAGGYEQYF.

V is TRBV2 and J is TRBJ1-2, with no clear D. CDR3 length: 13 residues. Germline V lookup: CDR1 SNHLY, CDR2 FYNNEI. The V gene lost 3 bases and the J gene lost 4 bases, with 9 bases spanning the gap. Here the CDR3 DNA reads TGTGCCAGCAGTGAGACCCAGATCTATGGCTACACCTTC. Its translation is CASSETQIYGYTF.

The rearrangement joins TRBV7-2 to TRBJ2-6; unclear D gene. Germline values: CDR1 SGHTA, CDR2 FQGNSA. The CDR3 sequence is 14 residues long. V gave up 2 bases and J gave up 1 base, with 3 bases separating them. CDR3 sequence reads: CASSLNSGANVLTF. The CDR3 DNA sequence: TGTGCCAGCAGCTTAAATTCTGGGGCCAACGTCCTGACTTTC. Looking up the rest from reference TRBV7-2 and TRBJ2-6 gives the full variable domain: GAGVSQSPSNKVTEKGKDVELRCDPISGHTALYWYRQSLGQGLEFLIYFQGNSAPDKSGLPSDRFSAERTGGSVSTLTIQRTQQEDSAVYLCASSLNSGANVLTFGAGSRLTVL.

This chain links TRBV4-2 with TRBJ2-1, with D possibly TRBD2 on 6 matching bases. The germline V gene has CDR1 LGHNA and CDR2 YNFKEQ. Trimming removed 1 base from V and 7 bases from J, with 14 bases in between. This CDR3 contains 15 residues. Here the CDR3 DNA reads TGTGCCAGCAGCCAAGTTTCTGAGGGGAGGAATGAGCAGTTCTTC. Encoded protein: CASSQVSEGRNEQFF.

The rearrangement links TRBV27 to TRBJ2-1; D is unresolved. CDR1 is MNHEY and CDR2 is SMNVEV in the germline V gene (reference sequence). CDR3 length: 13 amino acids. V was shortened by 3 bases and J by 5 bases, with 8 bases between the two germline ends. CDR3 DNA sequence: TGTGCCAGCAGTTTTGTTGCCAACAATGAGCAGTTCTTC. Translated: CASSFVANNEQFF.

The genes are TRBV7-2 and TRBJ2-7, with 11 bases fitting TRBD2. The V segment lost 4 bases and the J segment 2 bases; nucleotides outside the gene matches: 4. The germline V gene has CDR1 SGHTA and CDR2 FQGNSA. There are 15 residues in the CDR3. CDR3 bases: TGTGCCAGCAGCTCCAGACTAGCGGGAACCTACGAGCAGTACTTC. Translation gives CASSSRLAGTYEQYF.

The V gene is TRBV13, the J gene TRBJ1-1; D uncertain. The germline CDR1 and CDR2 sequences are PRHDT and FYEKMQ (reference sequence). The V gene lost 4 bases and the J gene lost 2 bases, with 17 bases spanning the gap. This CDR3 is 16 amino acids long. The CDR3 nucleotides read TGTGCCAGCAGCTCGGAGGCATCTATACCCAACACTGAAGCTTTCTTT. It yields the protein CASSSEASIPNTEAFF.

The chain carries TRBV5-1 and TRBJ2-7, with 7 nucleotides matching TRBD1. Germline V gene sequence: CDR1 SGHRS, CDR2 YFSETQ. The trim removed 4 bases at V and 1 base at J, leaving 11 bases unmatched. This CDR3 has 16 amino acids. CDR3 residues: CASSAPPGQISYEQYF. Here the CDR3 DNA reads TGCGCCAGCAGCGCGCCACCGGGACAGATATCCTACGAGCAGTACTTC. The full variable domain, its missing parts supplied by reference TRBV5-1 and TRBJ2-7, is KAGVTQTPRYLIKTRGQQVTLSCSPISGHRSVSWYQQTPGQGLQFLFEYFSETQRNKGNFPGRFSGRQFSNSRSEMNVSTLELGDSALYLCASSAPPGQISYEQYFGPGTRLTVT.

This clone has a single count. This rearrangement joins TRBV4-1 to TRBJ1-1; D gene ambiguous. Trimming removed 4 bases at V and 5 bases at J, with 11 bases between. There are 13 residues in the CDR3. CDR1 and CDR2 from the germline V gene are MGHRA and YSYEKL. The CDR3 coding sequence is TGCGCCAGCAGCCCTACGCCCTGGACTGAAGCTTTCTTT. Amino acids: CASSPTPWTEAFF.